This T cell receptor (beta chain) was captured in a study of response to subunit inactivated influenza vaccine (dated by TCRdb to 2017 to 2018). About the investigation overall: To follow how T cells responded to a trivalent subunit inactivated influenza vaccine, the researchers relied on deep quantitative profiling of the T cell receptor repertoire.

The germline V gene (reference sequence) yields DFQATT for CDR1 and SNEGSKA for CDR2. V was cut back by 0 bases and J by 0 bases, leaving a gap of 9 bases between them. CDR3 length: 15 amino acids, cysteine to phenylalanine. Kept here is only the CDR3 DNA, which spans 45 bases and is read in frame from base 1. Summary of the overall study and its limitations: The authors suggested that each seasonal influenza vaccination may recruit only a limited number of new T cells.

This clonotype was picked up a small number of times. Its antigen is not yet known. No base quality information exists; no much larger clone differs at one position. Library generation was performed with RT-PCR. The listed sequencing device is Illumina HiSeq 2500. TCRdb's own reprocessing of the public reads used fastp at Q25 and MiXCR and kept productive beta chains. Each record represents a unique CDR3 protein, reported with the most common genes and DNA among its rows. Within this sample are 650,000 to 800,000 distinct CDR3 sequences, with approximately 14% of them counted one time only. The ten biggest clones cover approximately 6.5% of the sample.

This TCR derives from a middle-aged man who received an inactivated influenza vaccine. Donor details come from another sample of the same person, matched by shared clones. This chain joins TRBV20-1 to TRBJ2-1, with no confident D gene call. This specimen was PBMCs from blood, taken around 15 days before vaccination. The CDR3 protein sequence reads: CSARDADHSYNEQFF. The nucleotide sequence is given as TGCAGTGCTAGAGACGCGGACCACTCCTACAATGAGCAGTTCTTC.